This TCR beta chain was captured in a study of vaccination effects on CD4 cells after COVID-19. This clone has a handful of counts. Its antigen is undetermined. Repertoires were generated with immunoSEQ multiplex PCR, while TCRdb's copy carries only in-frame clones and drops some. The repertoire holds roughly 59,000 clones, with around four fifths as singletons. Antigen-specific CD4+ T cells expanded by the ViraFEST assay with viral peptide pools were then sequenced. With more than nine days of culture completed, CD4+ T cells were isolated. Two doses of either BNT162b2 or mRNA-1273 were given to each participant. The sequence was collected from a human donor who received a COVID-19 vaccine. The input for sequencing was CD4+ T cells from PBMCs cultured with HCoV-OC43 spike peptides, taken after COVID-19 vaccination. Subset specified: HCoV-OC43 spike overlapping peptide pool stimulation.

DNA of the CDR3: TGCGCCAGCAGCTTCGGGGACACGACTAATGAAAAACTGTTTTTT. As protein: CASSFGDTTNEKLFF. This chain connects TRBV5-1 to TRBJ1-4; possibly TRBD1 for D (6 bases). Germline-derived CDR1 and CDR2 are SGHRS and YFSETQ. V lost 2 bases and J lost 2, with 10 bases in between. The CDR3 extends over 15 amino acids. Full variable domain (rest looked up from reference TRBV5-1 and TRBJ1-4): KAGVTQTPRYLIKTRGQQVTLSCSPISGHRSVSWYQQTPGQGLQFLFEYFSETQRNKGNFPGRFSGRQFSNSRSEMNVSTLELGDSALYLCASSFGDTTNEKLFFGSGTQLSVL.